The entry that follows covers one TCR beta chain sequence. These data originate in a study of blood T cell repertoires in COVID-19. Study context: Material from acute and convalescent COVID-19 was sourced from the United States, Italy and Spain.

Germline loops: CDR1 SGHRS, CDR2 YFSETQ. This CDR3 region has 16 residues. V shed 0 bases and J 5 bases; nucleotides not matched to a gene: 9. Methods used by the authors: Reference gene primer amplification yielded estimated nucleated cell counts. Assay used: immunoSEQ multiplex PCR; TCRdb lists only in-frame clones, some missing. That table is the source of V, J and clone size, and D and trimming were worked out from the DNA. This sample has 120,000 or so clones, with roughly 90% found just once. This receptor was identified in a human donor in a cohort sampled during active COVID-19. The rearrangement joins TRBV5-1 to TRBJ2-3, with 7 bases identical to TRBD2. What was sequenced was peripheral blood. The CDR3 sequence is CASSLGSGGSQDTQYF. The CDR3, as DNA: TGCGCCAGCAGCTTGGGGTCCGGCGGGAGTCAAGATACGCAGTATTTT. Full variable domain (missing parts from reference TRBV5-1 and TRBJ2-3): KAGVTQTPRYLIKTRGQQVTLSCSPISGHRSVSWYQQTPGQGLQFLFEYFSETQRNKGNFPGRFSGRQFSNSRSEMNVSTLELGDSALYLCASSLGSGGSQDTQYFGPGTRLTVL.